This entry lists 18 T cell receptor beta chains sequenced from one sample in a study of CD4 and CD8 cells across lung adenocarcinoma regions. TCRdb re-called the PCR reads with MiXCR, one entry per CDR3 protein. This sample has fewer than 10,000 distinct CDR3 sequences, with 46% found just once. The sequencing sample was made of CD4+ T cells from the margin of a lung tumor. The receptor set was obtained from a female donor with lung adenocarcinoma. The CD4 and CD8 labels of this study may be unreliable.

Regarding this clonotype: Compared with germline, one end of the junction differs, possibly owing to a read error. The chain is built from TRBV5-1 and TRBJ2-3; TRBD2 agrees at 9 bases. This CDR3 is built from 17 residues. CDR1 is SGHRS and CDR2 is YFSETQ in the germline V gene. CDR3 protein: CASRLGLGAGGVNTQYF. The CDR3 coding sequence is TGCGCCAGCAGGTTGGGGCTCGGAGCGGGAGGAGTAAATACGCAGTATTTT.

This chain's CDR3 is CASSGGQGGRNTQYF. CDR3 in DNA: TGTGCCAGCAGTGGTGGACAGGGGGGCAGAAATACGCAGTATTTT. This chain connects TRBV6-1 to TRBJ2-3; 10 bases match TRBD1. The V and J ends lost 4 bases and 7 bases, in that order; junction bases with no gene match: 8. The CDR3 has 15 residues. Germline V CDR1 and CDR2: MNHNS, SASEGT.

The chain combines TRBV5-1 with TRBJ2-5, with D unclear. Looked up from germline, CDR1 is SGHRS and CDR2 is YFSETQ. Between the trimmed V and J ends, which lost 0 bases and 2 bases, there was a span of 8 bases. The CDR3 spans 14 residues. The CDR3: CASSLVHLQETQYF. The CDR3 DNA is TGCGCCAGCAGCTTGGTGCACTTACAAGAGACCCAGTACTTC.

This clonotype was seen more than once but under ten times. This chain connects TRBV6-1 to TRBJ1-1; 7 bases agree with TRBD1. The CDR3 has 13 residues. CDR1 and CDR2 (germline): MNHNS, SASEGT. Losses at the gene ends were 8 bases for V and 1 base for J; bases not matched to a gene: 4. The CDR3 here is CASERGRNTEAFF. The CDR3 coding sequence is TGTGCCAGCGAAAGGGGGCGGAACACTGAAGCTTTCTTT.

This clonotype was seen a few times. The chain combines TRBV27 with TRBJ2-2; no clear D. The CDR3 runs 11 residues. V was cut by 7 bases and J by 7 bases, with 7 bases left in between. CDR1 and CDR2 from the germline V gene are MNHEY and SMNVEV (reference sequence). CDR3 sequence reads: CASTYDGELFF. The CDR3 nucleotides are TGTGCCAGCACTTACGACGGGGAGCTGTTTTTT.

This clonotype was recorded once. The conserved phenylalanine or tryptophan normally closing the CDR3 is absent here, so this likely arose from a read error. The DNA is left out, because the CDR3 cannot be placed on it with certainty; the CDR3 is given as TCRdb lists it. The chain couples TRBV6-5 to TRBJ2-6; the table's D call, TRBD1, has no DNA check behind it. Germline assignment: CDR1 MNHEY and CDR2 SVGAGI. Ends included, the CDR3 has 17 residues. The CDR3 loop reads CASSYSYVVGGEQYFGA.

The table lists this clonotype with many counts. The chain combines TRBV27 with TRBJ1-3; tentatively, D is TRBD1 (5 bases). The germline V and J ends were trimmed by 3 bases and 4 bases, with 13 bases remaining between them. Germline lookup yields CDR1 MNHEY and CDR2 SMNVEV (reference sequence). The CDR3 is 15 amino acids. CDR3 DNA: TGTGCCAGCAGTTTTTCCGCCAGGGCAGGAAACACCATATATTTT. Translated: CASSFSARAGNTIYF.

A few counts support this clonotype. The V gene is TRBV7-2, the J gene TRBJ1-1; 11 bases line up with TRBD1. With 5 bases clipped from V and 5 bases from J, the junction kept 7 bases outside the gene matches. Germline-derived CDR1 and CDR2 are SGHTA and FQGNSA. This CDR3 has 15 residues. This CDR3 is CASSTDRGRRTEAFF. DNA for the CDR3: TGTGCCAGCAGCACGGACAGGGGGCGCCGGACTGAAGCTTTCTTT.

The CDR3 region is CAIRNPGQGDTGKLYF. CDR3 sequence (DNA): TGTGCCATCAGAAACCCGGGACAGGGGGACACAGGTAAGCTGTATTTT. This chain links TRBV10-3 with TRBJ2-3, with 11 bases fitting TRBD1. This CDR3 is 16 amino acids long. The germline gives CDR1 ENHRY, CDR2 SYGVKD. Trimming removed 6 bases from V and 14 bases from J; junction bases left unmatched: 19.

The gene calls are TRBV10-2 and TRBJ2-2; D may be TRBD1 (5 bases). Germline values: CDR1 WSHSY, CDR2 SAAADI. This CDR3 region has 13 residues. V was trimmed by 7 bases and J by 11 bases, leaving 17 bases between them. For the CDR3, the DNA is TGCGCCAGCACGGGTGTGAGAACAGGTGAGCTGTTTTTT. This sequence encodes CASTGVRTGELFF.

This clonotype is judged medium-sized (0.01 to 0.1%). The chain joins TRBV6-4 to TRBJ2-1; no clear D. This CDR3 comprises 11 residues. The germline CDR1 and CDR2 sequences are MRHNA and SNTAGT. V gave up 3 bases and J gave up 5 bases, with 2 bases separating them. Here the CDR3 reads CASSENNEQFF. CDR3 bases: TGTGCCAGCAGTGAAAACAATGAGCAGTTCTTC.

This chain uses TRBV6-1 with TRBJ2-1; 8 bases map to TRBD1. The J call may be wrong; the DNA end is better matched by TRBJ2-7. In germline, CDR1 is MNHNS, CDR2 SASEGT. The CDR3 runs to 14 residues. CDR3 bases: TGTGCCAGTTTACAGGGGGGAATCCCCTACGAGCAGTACTTC. Protein: CASLQGGIPYEQYF.

The chain combines TRBV6-1 with TRBJ2-3, with D tentatively TRBD1 or TRBD2 (5 bases each). The CDR3 has 15 amino acids. The V gene's germline CDR1 is MNHNS and CDR2 SASEGT. Trimming took off 11 bases at V and 12 bases at J, with 30 bases between the two ends. The CDR3 sequence is CAGGEGAGDKETQYF. In DNA, the CDR3 is TGTGCCGGGGGTGAAGGGGCAGGAGACAAAGAGACCCAGTATTTT.

This clonotype was seen more than once but under ten times. V is TRBV15 and J is TRBJ2-2; 8 bases fit TRBD1. Germline V lookup: CDR1 LNHNV, CDR2 YYDKDF (reference sequence). V shed 2 bases and J 4 bases; nucleotides not matched to a gene: 0. The CDR3 contains 14 residues. As DNA, the CDR3 is TGTGCCACCAGCAGAACAGGGGGCACCGGGGAGCTGTTTTTT. It specifies CATSRTGGTGELFF.

On this clonotype: At one of its ends the junction is not consistent with the germline gene, which may arise from a read error. V and J are TRBV27 and TRBJ2-4; D is undetermined. In germline, CDR1 is MNHEY, CDR2 SMNVEV (reference sequence). The CDR3 covers 13 residues. The CDR3 DNA is TGTGCCAGCAGTTCGAGACCTCCAGACATGCAGTACTTT. This encodes CASSSRPPDMQYF.

This clonotype is medium-sized in the sample. This chain connects TRBV6-1 to TRBJ2-1, with 11 bases fitting TRBD2. The V and J ends lost 6 bases and 3 bases, in that order; junction bases with no gene match: 4. The CDR3 has 15 residues. Looked up from germline, CDR1 is MNHNS and CDR2 is SASEGT. CDR3 bases: TGTGCCAGCAGGGCCGGGACTAGCGGCTACAATGAGCAGTTCTTC. Protein product: CASRAGTSGYNEQFF.

There are many counts of this clonotype. This chain links TRBV27 with TRBJ2-1; TRBD2 matches 13 bases. The germline V gene encodes CDR1 MNHEY and CDR2 SMNVEV (reference sequence). The length of the CDR3 is 19 residues. V lost 5 bases, J lost 6 bases, and 16 bases stayed unmatched. The CDR3 DNA sequence: TGTGCCAGCAGTCTAGAGGGGGGACTAGCGGGGTCTTCTCGCAATGAGCAGTTCTTC. Translating gives CASSLEGGLAGSSRNEQFF.

By sample fraction, this clonotype is medium-sized (0.01 to 0.1%). The rearrangement links TRBV6-5 to TRBJ2-2, with no clear D. The germline V gene has CDR1 MNHEY and CDR2 SVGAGI. V shed 5 bases and J shed 4 bases, with 14 bases lying between them. This CDR3 has 15 residues. The CDR3 DNA follows: TGTGCCAGCAGTACTTCTCGTCGCGGCACCGGGGAGCTGTTTTTT. Residues: CASSTSRRGTGELFF.